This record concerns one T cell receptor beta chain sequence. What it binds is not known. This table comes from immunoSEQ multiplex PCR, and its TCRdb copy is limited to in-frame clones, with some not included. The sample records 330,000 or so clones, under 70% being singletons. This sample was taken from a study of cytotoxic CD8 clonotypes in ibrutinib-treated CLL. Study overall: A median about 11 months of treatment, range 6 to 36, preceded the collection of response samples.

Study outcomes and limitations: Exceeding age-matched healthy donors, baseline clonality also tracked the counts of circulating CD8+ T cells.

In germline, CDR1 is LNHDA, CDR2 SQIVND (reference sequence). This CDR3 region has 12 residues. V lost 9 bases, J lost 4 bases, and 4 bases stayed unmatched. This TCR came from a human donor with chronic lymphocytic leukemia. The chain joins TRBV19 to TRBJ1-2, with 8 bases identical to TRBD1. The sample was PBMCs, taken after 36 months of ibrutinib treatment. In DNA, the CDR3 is TGTGCCAGCCAGGACAGGGTCTATGGCTACACCTTC. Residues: CASQDRVYGYTF.